The entry below gives a single TCR beta chain sequence along with its context. Here immunoSEQ multiplex PCR was the method, and the copy in TCRdb shows in-frame clones only, minus some. The data hold about 73,000 clones, with 75% to 90% observed a single time. These data belong to a study of OX40 agonist ivuxolimab in advanced cancers. V shed 2 bases and J shed 4 bases, with 14 bases lying between them. Germline assignment: CDR1 SGDLS and CDR2 YYNGEE. The CDR3 loop spans 15 amino acids. The sequence was collected from an adult with an advanced solid tumor such as melanoma, head and neck, liver or kidney cancer. This chain joins TRBV9 and TRBJ2-3; D might be TRBD2 (5 bases). The material sequenced was CD4+ or CD8+ T cells sorted from blood, taken in a trial of the OX40 agonist ivuxolimab. The CDR3 reads CASSVLASRSDTQYF. The DNA of the CDR3 is TGTGCCAGCAGCGTCCTAGCTTCTAGATCAGATACGCAGTATTTT.